This T cell receptor beta chain was captured in a study of monozygotic twins with inflammatory bowel disease. General study points: Varying immunosuppressive regimens may have increased patient repertoire variability. IBD-affected twins scored below their healthy co-twins in TCRbeta diversity (inverse Simpson).

CDR1 is SGHRS, CDR2 YFSETQ, per germline. The CDR3 has 16 amino acids. The authors used about 3,500 ng of total RNA per TCR library. TCRdb derives one entry per CDR3 protein from the 5' RACE reads, leaving out DNA. The sample has approximately 400,000 distinct CDR3 sequences. Worth noting for this clonotype: Its antigen remains unidentified.

This chain uses TRBV5-1 with TRBJ2-7; as DNA is missing, the TRBD1 call by TCRdb cannot be tested. The TCR comes from a human donor with ulcerative colitis or Crohn's disease, or a healthy co-twin of an affected twin (not recorded which). The sample comprised blood. CDR3 protein: CASSLGGWDGSYEQYF. Filled out from reference TRBV5-1 and TRBJ2-7, the complete variable domain reads KAGVTQTPRYLIKTRGQQVTLSCSPISGHRSVSWYQQTPGQGLQFLFEYFSETQRNKGNFPGRFSGRQFSNSRSEMNVSTLELGDSALYLCASSLGGWDGSYEQYFGPGTRLTVT.